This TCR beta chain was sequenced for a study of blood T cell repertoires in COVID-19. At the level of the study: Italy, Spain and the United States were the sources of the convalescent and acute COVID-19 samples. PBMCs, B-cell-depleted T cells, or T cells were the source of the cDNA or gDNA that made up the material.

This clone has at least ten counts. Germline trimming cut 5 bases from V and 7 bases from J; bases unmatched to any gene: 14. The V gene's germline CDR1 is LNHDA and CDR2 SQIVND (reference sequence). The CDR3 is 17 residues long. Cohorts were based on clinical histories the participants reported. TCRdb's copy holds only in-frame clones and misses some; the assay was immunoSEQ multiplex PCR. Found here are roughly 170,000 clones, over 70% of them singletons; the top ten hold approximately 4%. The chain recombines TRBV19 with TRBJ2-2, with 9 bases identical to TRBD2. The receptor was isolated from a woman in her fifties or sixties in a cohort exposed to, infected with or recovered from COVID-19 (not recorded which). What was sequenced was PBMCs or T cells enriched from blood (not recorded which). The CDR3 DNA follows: TGTGCCAGTAGTCCTGGGTTGGCGGGAGGGATTTTCGGGGAGCTGTTTTTT. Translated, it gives CASSPGLAGGIFGELFF.